One sample yielded the 23 T cell receptor beta chains listed below, sequenced in a study of T cell repertoires in MIS-A myocarditis. Sequencing used immunoSEQ multiplex PCR; TCRdb keeps in-frame clones, though not all of them. The repertoire includes several thousand clones, about four fifths of them detected once, and less than 20% sits in the top ten. The sample comprised right inferior lung lobe tissue obtained at autopsy. Source of these receptors: a man between 18 and 29 years old with fulminant myocarditis from multisystem inflammatory syndrome in adults (MIS-A) after COVID-19.

The V call is TRBV20-1, the J call TRBJ2-1; D gene ambiguous. Germline-derived CDR1 and CDR2 are DFQATT and SNEGSKA (reference sequence). This CDR3 contains 11 residues. Trimming stripped 1 base from V and 10 bases from J, with 8 bases between. CDR3 nucleotides: TGCAGTGCTAGAGGACGACAAGAGCAGTTCTTC. Its protein is CSARGRQEQFF.

The rearrangement joins TRBV7-9 to TRBJ2-7; 8 bases are a match to TRBD1. V trimming: 7 bases; J trimming: 5 bases; junction bases outside the gene matches: 10. From germline, CDR1 is SEHNR and CDR2 FQNEAQ (reference sequence). This CDR3 region has 14 residues. In nucleotides, the CDR3 is TGTGCCAGCATCGGGACCGACAGGGGCGACGAGCAGTACTTC. Its protein is CASIGTDRGDEQYF.

The rearrangement links TRBV7-2 to TRBJ1-2; no clear D. The length of the CDR3 is 15 residues. Trimming shortened V by 1 base and J by 4 bases, and 13 bases separated the two germline ends. CDR1 is SGHTA and CDR2 is FQGNSA in the germline V gene. The CDR3 sequence: CASSLVGGLSYGYTF. The CDR3 coding sequence is TGTGCCAGCAGCTTAGTCGGAGGGTTGAGCTATGGCTACACCTTC. Combining the CDR3 with reference TRBV7-2 and TRBJ1-2 gives the whole variable domain GAGVSQSPSNKVTEKGKDVELRCDPISGHTALYWYRQSLGQGLEFLIYFQGNSAPDKSGLPSDRFSAERTGGSVSTLTIQRTQQEDSAVYLCASSLVGGLSYGYTFGSGTRLTVV.

V is TRBV10-3 and J is TRBJ1-1, with no clear D. CDR3 size: 15 residues. The germline CDR1 and CDR2 sequences are ENHRY and SYGVKD. Trimming removed 4 bases at V and 1 base at J, with 13 bases between. CDR3 coding DNA: TGTGCCATCAGTGCAGTGACCGGAGCGAACACTGAAGCTTTCTTT. This encodes CAISAVTGANTEAFF.

This chain connects TRBV28 to TRBJ1-1; D perhaps matches TRBD1 (5 bases). This CDR3 has 13 amino acids. Germline V gives CDR1 MDHEN, CDR2 SYDVKM. Trimming removed 6 bases from V and 4 bases from J, with 12 bases in between. As DNA, the CDR3 is TGTGCCAGCAGGTTGGGGGGTCTCACTGAAGCTTTCTTT. It codes for CASRLGGLTEAFF.

This clone was seen only once. V and J are TRBV5-4 and TRBJ2-3; 9 nucleotides agree with TRBD2. CDR1 is SGHNT and CDR2 is YYREEE in the germline V gene (reference sequence). There are 16 residues in the CDR3. Losses at the gene ends were 3 bases for V and 4 bases for J; bases not matched to a gene: 9. This chain's CDR3 is CASSYSRGGRPDTQYF. CDR3 bases: TGTGCCAGCAGCTATTCGCGGGGGGGCCGCCCAGATACGCAGTATTTT.

This chain uses TRBV12-3 or TRBV12-4 with TRBJ1-2; D is unresolved. This CDR3 has 13 residues. V lost 8 bases, J lost 8 bases, and 18 bases lay in between. CDR3 bases: TGTGCCAGCGATGATGAGGGTAGGAAGGGCTACACCTTC. It codes for CASDDEGRKGYTF.

The V and J genes are TRBV7-6 and TRBJ2-3; 11 bases agree with TRBD2. Germline loops: CDR1 SGHVS, CDR2 FNYEAQ. The CDR3 runs to 16 residues. The J segment lost 2 bases and the V segment lost 5 bases, leaving 6 bases of the junction unmatched. This CDR3 reads CASSPAGLADTDTQYF. The CDR3 DNA reads as TGTGCCAGCAGCCCAGCGGGACTAGCGGACACAGATACGCAGTATTTT.

The V call is TRBV1, the J call TRBJ2-1; TRBD2, the table's D call, lacks a check against the DNA. TRBV1 is termed a pseudogene. The CDR3 runs 17 residues. The CDR3 protein is CTSSQDQRTFPAGEQFF. CDR3 sequence (DNA): TGCACCAGCAGCCAAGATCAACGGACTTTCCCGGCCGGTGAGCAGTTCTTC.

The V and J genes are TRBV19 and TRBJ1-1; D uncertain. The CDR3 sequence is 11 residues long. Germline assignment: CDR1 LNHDA and CDR2 SQIVND (reference sequence). V lost 7 bases to trimming and J lost 4 bases, with 7 bases between them. CDR3 bases: TGTGCCAGTAAGCTGGGCACTGAAGCTTTCTTT. Amino acids: CASKLGTEAFF.

In DNA form, the CDR3 reads TGTGCCAGCAGTCGGGCGGATTCCTACGAGCAGTACTTC. Translating gives CASSRADSYEQYF. The rearrangement uses TRBV27 and TRBJ2-7; unclear D gene. The CDR3 loop spans 13 amino acids. V shed 5 bases and J shed 1 base, with 9 bases lying between them. CDR1 is MNHEY, CDR2 SMNVEV, per germline (reference sequence).

The genes are TRBV11-2 and TRBJ1-6; weak D call: TRBD1 (5 bases). Germline-derived CDR1 and CDR2 are SGHAT and FQNNGV. This CDR3 region has 15 residues. V was clipped by 1 base and J by 7 bases, with 11 bases between them. Here the CDR3 reads CASSLGGVDNSPLHF. In nucleotides, the CDR3 is TGTGCCAGCAGCTTAGGAGGGGTAGACAATTCACCCCTCCACTTT.

J is TRBJ1-1 and V is TRBV20-1; maybe TRBD1 (6 bases). Germline V gene sequence: CDR1 DFQATT, CDR2 SNEGSKA (reference sequence). Trimming stripped 6 bases from V and 10 bases from J, with 12 bases between. The CDR3 contains 10 residues. The DNA for the CDR3 is TGCAGTGCCTTACAGGGTTCAGCTTTCTTT. Protein: CSALQGSAFF.

The chain combines TRBV9 with TRBJ2-3; 7 nucleotides match TRBD2. This CDR3 is built from 16 residues. Losses at the gene ends were 3 bases for V and 6 bases for J; bases not matched to a gene: 13. Germline V lookup: CDR1 SGDLS, CDR2 YYNGEE. CDR3 sequence reads: CASSASGLGHGDTQYF. DNA of the CDR3: TGTGCCAGCAGCGCCTCAGGACTAGGACACGGGGATACGCAGTATTTT.

The gene calls are TRBV19 and TRBJ2-1; a weak D match, TRBD2 (6 bases). The CDR3 loop spans 16 amino acids. CDR1 is LNHDA, CDR2 SQIVND, per germline (reference sequence). The V and J ends lost 7 bases and 0 bases respectively, with 16 bases between them. The CDR3 region is CASNRVAAISYNEQFF. Written as DNA, the CDR3 is TGTGCCAGTAATAGGGTAGCGGCAATCTCCTACAATGAGCAGTTCTTC.

This clone was seen a few times. The CDR3: CASSAREWSYEQYF. The DNA of the CDR3 is TGTGCCAGCAGCGCTAGAGAATGGTCCTACGAGCAGTACTTC. This rearrangement joins TRBV9 to TRBJ2-7, with D hard to call. Trimming left V 3 bases short and J 1 base short, with 11 bases between. Per the germline V gene, CDR1 is SGDLS and CDR2 is YYNGEE. The length of the CDR3 is 14 residues. The full variable domain, in which reference TRBV9 and TRBJ2-7 provide the parts outside the CDR3, is DSGVTQTPKHLITATGQRVTLRCSPRSGDLSVYWYQQSLDQGLQFLIQYYNGEERAKGNILERFSAQQFPDLHSELNLSSLELGDSALYFCASSAREWSYEQYFGPGTRLTVT.

The chain combines TRBV4-1 with TRBJ2-1, with TRBD2 matching 13 bases. This CDR3 is built from 17 residues. Germline-derived CDR1 and CDR2 are MGHRA and YSYEKL. With 4 bases clipped from V and 9 bases from J, the junction kept 12 bases outside the gene matches. The DNA of the CDR3 is TGCGCCAGCAGCCCGCGGACTAGCGGGAGTCTCAGGAGTGAGCAGTTCTTC. It yields the protein CASSPRTSGSLRSEQFF.

The chain couples TRBV4-2 to TRBJ1-2; unclear D gene. Germline V gene sequence: CDR1 LGHNA, CDR2 YNFKEQ. The CDR3 spans 17 residues. V lost 1 base to trimming and J lost 3 bases, with 18 bases between them. The CDR3 here is CASSQGTGSQRDYGYTF. As DNA, the CDR3 is TGTGCCAGCAGCCAAGGAACCGGGTCACAGAGGGACTATGGCTACACCTTC.

V and J are TRBV9 and TRBJ1-6; no definite D call. This CDR3 region has 15 residues. Trimming took 0 bases from V and 6 from J, leaving 10 bases between them. Germline V gives CDR1 SGDLS, CDR2 YYNGEE. The CDR3 nucleotides read TGTGCCAGCAGCGTAGCTCCGGGCTTTAATTCACCCCTCCACTTT. Translated, it gives CASSVAPGFNSPLHF.

This clone was counted only a few times. The gene calls are TRBV2 and TRBJ2-5, with 12 bases fitting TRBD2. Trimming at V came to 3 bases and at J to 7 bases, leaving 6 bases not matched to a gene. The CDR3 sequence is 15 residues long. CDR1 SNHLY and CDR2 FYNNEI come from the germline V gene. The CDR3 spells CASSEALAGGLTQYF. CDR3 bases: TGTGCCAGCAGTGAGGCACTAGCGGGAGGATTGACCCAGTACTTC.

The chain joins TRBV12-3 or TRBV12-4 to TRBJ1-3, with a weak D call TRBD1 (5 bases). V was clipped by 7 bases and J by 0 bases, with 7 bases between them. CDR3 length: 13 residues. The CDR3 sequence: CASNRNSGNTIYF. Here the CDR3 DNA reads TGTGCCAGCAACAGGAACTCTGGAAACACCATATATTTT.

V gene TRBV28 combines with J gene TRBJ2-2, with D perhaps matching TRBD1 or TRBD2 (5 bases each). From germline, CDR1 is MDHEN and CDR2 SYDVKM. Trimming removed 2 bases from V and 3 bases from J, with 13 bases in between. This CDR3 contains 16 residues. CDR3 protein: CASSLTRQIYTGELFF. CDR3 sequence (DNA): TGTGCCAGCAGTTTAACTAGACAGATATACACCGGGGAGCTGTTTTTT. The whole variable domain, remainder taken from reference TRBV28 and TRBJ2-2, is DVKVTQSSRYLVKRTGEKVFLECVQDMDHENMFWYRQDPGLGLRLIYFSYDVKMKEKGDIPEGYSVSREKKERFSLILESASTNQTSMYLCASSLTRQIYTGELFFGEGSRLTVL.

The rearrangement uses TRBV3-1 (or the pseudogene TRBV3-2) and TRBJ2-7; 8 bases fit TRBD2. The CDR3 contains 16 residues. Trimming removed 4 bases from V and 7 bases from J; junction bases left unmatched: 15. Germline values: CDR1 LGHDT, CDR2 YNNKEL (reference sequence). CDR3 in DNA: TGTGCCAGCAGCCTCCGACCCACGGGACTAGGCCAAGAGCAGTACTTC. The encoded protein is CASSLRPTGLGQEQYF.